This T cell receptor beta chain derives from a study of human T cells and chemical hapten exposure. For the study at large: TCR yields per sample varied, mainly owing to small pooled library volume differences.

TCRdb re-derived calls from the RACE reads in MiXCR, one entry per CDR3 protein. The repertoire holds approximately 81,000 distinct CDR3 sequences, with around 8.7% as singletons. This CDR3 region has 14 residues. Per the germline V gene, CDR1 is LGHDT and CDR2 is YNNKEL (reference sequence). Deletions cut 1 base from V and 7 bases from J, with 11 bases between. Specified time point: healthy volunteer bleed at 6 weeks. Total RNA was isolated from unfractionated whole blood. This rearrangement joins TRBV3-1 to TRBJ1-5, with D maybe TRBD1 (5 bases). The clonotype comes from a male donor in good health. Some clones in this sample may be carry-over from other donors' samples. The sequenced sample was whole blood. CDR3 in amino acids: CASSQVGGEQPQHF. The CDR3 DNA sequence: TGTGCCAGCAGCCAAGTCGGGGGAGAGCAGCCCCAGCATTTT.